This T cell receptor (beta chain) was retrieved from a study of identical twins. Study-level findings and limits: Out-of-frame alpha sequences shared by twins were enriched for low generation probability. The more abundant beta clonotypes in cord blood had fewer insertions, and memory repertoires did not show this.

A universal primer site came from template switching; cDNA carried unique molecular identifiers. TCRdb re-derived calls from the 5' RACE reads in MiXCR, one entry per CDR3 protein. The sample holds approximately 220,000 distinct CDR3 sequences; less than 10% are singletons and the top ten take 5% to 6%. In the case of this clonotype: Its antigen is unidentified.

Germline-derived CDR1 and CDR2 are SQVTM and ANQGSEA. This CDR3 contains 15 residues. V was cut by 3 bases and J by 0 bases, with 13 bases left in between. The source of this sequence is a woman in her late teens or twenties in good health. Sequences were obtained from memory (CD45RO+) T cells sorted from blood. The chain employs TRBV29-1 and TRBJ2-3; D possibly corresponds to TRBD2 (5 bases). The chain's CDR3 is CSVDRRRTSTDTQYF. The DNA of the CDR3 is TGCAGCGTTGACCGACGGAGGACTAGCACAGATACGCAGTATTTT.